The next 20 T cell receptor beta chains were all read from a single sample in a study of spatial heterogeneity in lung cancer. TCRdb reprocessed the 5' RACE reads with MiXCR, giving one entry per CDR3 protein. This table holds 20,000 or so distinct CDR3 sequences, 3% to 3.5% found once. Time point noted: sample taken at primary tumor resection. Frozen PBMC, nontumor lung or tumor provided whole RNA, which was sequenced unsorted. The source was PBMCs, collected at surgery. All receptors come from a female donor with early-stage non-small cell lung cancer.

The chain uses TRBV2 and TRBJ1-5, with 10 positions matching TRBD1. The CDR3 runs 14 residues. V dropped 4 bases and J dropped 7; count of bases not matched to a gene: 4. Germline V gives CDR1 SNHLY, CDR2 FYNNEI. DNA of the CDR3: TGTGCCAGCAGTGGACAGGGGGCCAGGCAGCCCCAGCATTTT. Translated, it gives CASSGQGARQPQHF.

This clonotype appeared many times. The CDR3 sequence: CSARKGRKSSYEQYF. DNA for the CDR3: TGCAGTGCCCGAAAAGGGCGGAAGAGCTCCTACGAGCAGTACTTC. The chain carries TRBV20-1 and TRBJ2-7; no clear D gene. Germline values: CDR1 DFQATT, CDR2 SNEGSKA (reference sequence). The ends were cut back, 6 bases at V and 0 bases at J, with 18 bases in the middle. The CDR3 sequence is 15 residues long.

This clonotype has at least ten counts. The chain has TRBV27 and TRBJ1-2; TRBD1 aligns across 8 bases. Germline CDR1 is MNHEY and CDR2 is SMNVEV (reference sequence). The CDR3 has 16 amino acids. Germline trimming cut 5 bases from V and 4 bases from J; bases unmatched to any gene: 12. The CDR3, as DNA: TGTGCCAGCAGTCCCCCACGGGCAGGGGGCAGCTATGGCTACACCTTC. This translates into CASSPPRAGGSYGYTF.

This clonotype turned up a few times. DNA of the CDR3: TGCAGTGCTAGATACAGGGGGTGGGATACGCAGTATTTT. Translating it yields CSARYRGWDTQYF. J is TRBJ2-3 and V is TRBV20-1, with 8 bases that match TRBD1. The V segment lost 2 bases and the J segment 6 bases; nucleotides outside the gene matches: 4. Looked up from germline, CDR1 is DFQATT and CDR2 is SNEGSKA (reference sequence). The CDR3 spans 13 residues.

In its sample, this clonotype was seen many times. The chain carries TRBV7-9 and TRBJ2-5; D remains ambiguous. The CDR3 is made up of 14 amino acids. The germline V and J ends were trimmed by 10 bases and 3 bases, with 18 bases remaining between them. CDR1 and CDR2 (germline): SEHNR, FQNEAQ (reference sequence). The DNA of the CDR3 is TGTGCCACCGGCGACAACAAAGTTAAAGAGACCCAGTACTTC. Amino acids: CATGDNKVKETQYF.

This clonotype occurred many times. This chain connects TRBV4-1 to TRBJ1-1; D perhaps matches TRBD1 (6 bases). Looked up from germline, CDR1 is MGHRA and CDR2 is YSYEKL. V was pared by 4 bases and J by 6 bases, with 18 bases between. CDR3 length: 15 amino acids. As DNA, the CDR3 is TGCGCCAGCAGCCTCAGGCACCAACAGGGTCCTGAAGCTTTCTTT. Its translation: CASSLRHQQGPEAFF.

The table lists this clonotype with many counts. The V and J genes are TRBV5-1 and TRBJ2-5, with 15 bases aligning to TRBD2. There are 17 residues in the CDR3. Germline assignment: CDR1 SGHRS and CDR2 YFSETQ. After removal of 3 bases from V and 0 bases from J, the junction contained 3 bases not matched to a gene. The CDR3 nucleotides read TGCGCCAGCAGCTCCGGGACTAGCGGGAGGAACCAAGAGACCCAGTACTTC. Its translation is CASSSGTSGRNQETQYF. Full variable domain (missing parts from reference TRBV5-1 and TRBJ2-5): KAGVTQTPRYLIKTRGQQVTLSCSPISGHRSVSWYQQTPGQGLQFLFEYFSETQRNKGNFPGRFSGRQFSNSRSEMNVSTLELGDSALYLCASSSGTSGRNQETQYFGPGTRLLVL.

This chain joins TRBV28 and TRBJ2-3; tentatively, D is TRBD1 (6 bases). Trimming stripped 1 base from V and 4 bases from J, with 6 bases between. CDR1 is MDHEN and CDR2 is SYDVKM in the germline V gene. The length of the CDR3 is 13 residues. Here the CDR3 DNA reads TGTGCCAGCAGTTTATACAGGGCAGATACGCAGTATTTT. Protein: CASSLYRADTQYF.

This sequence joins TRBV7-3 and TRBJ2-5, with D perhaps being TRBD1 or TRBD2 (5 bases each). The CDR3 is made up of 15 amino acids. Germline CDR1 SGHTA, CDR2 FQGTGA. V lost 1 base and J 1 base, leaving 10 bases between the germline ends. Written as DNA, the CDR3 is TGTGCCAGCAGCTTAAACGGGGCTAGCCAAGAGACCCAGTACTTC. Residues: CASSLNGASQETQYF.

This clonotype was recorded many times. This sequence joins TRBV29-1 and TRBJ2-2; possible D gene TRBD2, 6 bases. This CDR3 contains 14 residues. Germline CDR1 SQVTM, CDR2 ANQGSEA. Trimming pared 7 bases from V and 6 bases from J, leaving 18 bases between. The CDR3 region is CSAAVTRRAGELFF. The CDR3 nucleotides are TGCAGCGCGGCTGTGACTAGGAGGGCCGGGGAGCTGTTTTTT.

This clonotype has a count of ten or more. The J gene is TRBJ2-3, the V gene TRBV19; D gene ambiguous. Germline V lookup: CDR1 LNHDA, CDR2 SQIVND (reference sequence). V lost 5 bases to trimming and J lost 3 bases, with 9 bases between them. There are 13 residues in the CDR3. In nucleotides, the CDR3 is TGTGCCAGTAGTTGGATCGGTACAGATACGCAGTATTTT. Translating it yields CASSWIGTDTQYF.

This clonotype has ten or more counts. This chain joins TRBV28 and TRBJ2-3, with 8 bases fitting TRBD1. The J segment lost 6 bases and the V segment lost 6 bases, leaving 5 bases of the junction unmatched. The length of the CDR3 is 13 residues. Per the germline V gene, CDR1 is MDHEN and CDR2 is SYDVKM. The DNA for the CDR3 is TGTGCCAGCAGCAAGACAGGGGACGATACGCAGTATTTT. This gives the protein CASSKTGDDTQYF.

At least ten counts were recorded for this clonotype. This sequence joins TRBV7-9 and TRBJ2-1; no definite D call. This CDR3 is 12 amino acids long. Trimming left V 5 bases short and J 4 bases short, with 6 bases between. Germline values: CDR1 SEHNR, CDR2 FQNEAQ (reference sequence). Here the CDR3 reads CASSPDYNEQFF. The CDR3 nucleotides are TGTGCCAGCAGCCCGGATTACAATGAGCAGTTCTTC.

Many counts were recorded for this clonotype. The V gene is TRBV7-2, the J gene TRBJ1-2; no definite D call. This CDR3 spans 11 amino acids. CDR1 SGHTA and CDR2 FQGNSA come from the germline V gene. V dropped 5 bases and J dropped 5 bases, with 6 bases sitting between them. DNA for the CDR3: TGTGCCAGCAGCCTTTATTATGGCTACACCTTC. It translates to CASSLYYGYTF.

This clonotype was found many times. The chain joins TRBV3-1 to TRBJ1-6; TRBD1 agrees at 8 bases. V lost 5 bases, J lost 7 bases, and 4 bases stayed unmatched. Germline assignment: CDR1 LGHDT and CDR2 YNNKEL (reference sequence). The CDR3 contains 14 residues. This chain's CDR3 is CASSSQGGNSPLHF. The CDR3 region has the DNA TGTGCCAGCAGCTCACAGGGGGGGAATTCACCCCTCCACTTT.

The sample holds many counts of this clonotype. This chain connects TRBV29-1 to TRBJ2-3, with 8 nucleotides matching TRBD2. The ends lost 6 bases at V and 10 bases at J; junction bases unmatched: 12. Per the germline V gene, CDR1 is SQVTM and CDR2 is ANQGSEA. This CDR3 is 13 amino acids long. The CDR3 reads CSVIRSREGSQYF. The DNA of the CDR3 is TGCAGCGTGATCCGTAGCCGGGAGGGTTCGCAGTATTTT.

Ten or more counts support this clonotype. The chain employs TRBV27 and TRBJ2-7, with unresolved D. Germline V gene lookup returns CDR1 MNHEY and CDR2 SMNVEV (reference sequence). Trimming left V 4 bases short and J 2 bases short, with 27 bases between. The CDR3 extends over 19 amino acids. Here the CDR3 DNA reads TGTGCCAGCAGTTCTCCATCGCCCCCTCCCGCTACGAGTACCTACGAGCAGTACTTC. It is translated as CASSSPSPPPATSTYEQYF.

This clonotype has ten or more counts. The genes are TRBV27 and TRBJ1-2; D ambiguous. The CDR3 runs 15 residues. V shed 2 bases and J shed 0 bases, with 10 bases lying between them. Germline CDR1 and CDR2: MNHEY and SMNVEV (reference sequence). The CDR3 sequence is CASSLTGTANYGYTF. CDR3 in DNA: TGTGCCAGCAGTTTAACGGGCACGGCTAACTATGGCTACACCTTC.

This clonotype was seen a few times. This chain connects TRBV10-3 to TRBJ2-7; TRBD1 matches at 8 bases. Germline V lookup: CDR1 ENHRY, CDR2 SYGVKD. This CDR3 has 12 amino acids. With V trimmed by 10 bases and J by 2 bases, 4 bases remained unmatched. The chain's CDR3 is CATSTGAYEQYF. DNA for the CDR3: TGTGCCACGTCGACAGGGGCCTACGAGCAGTACTTC.

This clonotype was recorded at least ten times. The chain carries TRBV7-9 and TRBJ2-2, with 7 bases identical to TRBD2. V gave up 5 bases and J gave up 2 bases; unmatched junction bases: 8. The CDR3 sequence is 16 residues long. CDR1 and CDR2 from the germline V gene are SEHNR and FQNEAQ (reference sequence). The CDR3 DNA sequence: TGTGCCAGCAGCCCCTGGACTAGGATAAACACCGGGGAGCTGTTTTTT. Its protein is CASSPWTRINTGELFF.